Reported below is one TCR beta chain. Sequencing was performed with immunoSEQ multiplex PCR; in TCRdb, only in-frame clones are kept and a portion is missing. The sample contains 76,000 or so clones, 90% to 95% of which appear only once. The data belong to a study of T cell changes during pregnancy in multiple sclerosis. The length of the CDR3 is 18 residues. The TCR was taken from a female donor in good health, enrolled as a control in a pregnancy study. V is TRBV21-1 and J is TRBJ2-5; TRBD1, as called in the table, went unchecked against the DNA. TRBV21-1 is classified as a pseudogene. Sample: peripheral blood, taken in the second trimester of pregnancy. For the CDR3, the DNA is TGTGCCAGCAGCAAAAATAAAGGGGGCTTTGCGGGAAAAGAGACCCAGTACTTC. Protein sequence: CASSKNKGGFAGKETQYF.